Here is one T cell receptor (beta chain) with its context. Its antigen is not identified. The data stem from a study of T cell responses to AZD1222 COVID-19 vaccine. Study-level background: Some second doses came at about 4 weeks and others at about 12 weeks; these were pooled.

Notes on the study in general: None of the repertoires were sampled until the peak T cell response had passed. With dominance at 160-218 and 743-854, vaccine-associated CD4 TCRs spanned spike. Most donors were white British and more were female, and clonal diversity was possibly underestimated.

The V and J ends lost 0 bases and 5 bases respectively, with 8 bases between them. This CDR3 is built from 13 residues. CDR1 is MRHNA, CDR2 SNTAGT, per germline. TCRdb's table, derived via immunoSEQ multiplex PCR, lists solely in-frame clones and lacks some. The sample comprises around 79,000 clones, 70% to 90% of which are singletons, and over 1.2% rests with the top ten. This TCR came from an adult in good health. The sample here was peripheral blood, taken on day 0 of AZD1222 vaccination. The V call is TRBV6-4, the J call TRBJ2-7; D call uncertain. The CDR3 DNA sequence: TGTGCCAGCAGTGACTCCCCTATGGACGAGCAGTACTTC. Protein product: CASSDSPMDEQYF.